What follows are 8 T cell receptor beta chains derived from one specimen sequenced in a study of CXCR3-negative and CXCR3-positive naive CD8 T cells. UMI-labeled 5' RACE TRB cDNA libraries were prepared from the cells. Reprocessing the 5' RACE reads, TCRdb reports a single entry for every CDR3 protein and omits DNA. In total, the table holds roughly 30,000 distinct CDR3 sequences. Sequencing input: memory CD8+ T cells from blood. The receptors were gathered from a human donor in good health. Some clones in this sample may be carry-over from other donors' samples.

This chain connects TRBV29-1 to TRBJ1-1. The V gene's germline CDR1 is SQVTM and CDR2 ANQGSEA. The CDR3 has 12 amino acids. The CDR3 reads CSVEAPNTEAFF.

The chain combines TRBV5-1 with TRBJ2-3; with no DNA, the TCRdb D assignment of TRBD2 cannot be verified. The CDR3 spans 14 residues. Germline V gives CDR1 SGHRS, CDR2 YFSETQ. The CDR3 loop is CASSDNRAPDTQYF.

This chain uses TRBV7-2 with TRBJ2-7; the TCRdb call, TRBD2, lacks DNA for checking. The CDR3 length is 18 residues. Germline-derived CDR1 and CDR2 are SGHTA and FQGNSA. CDR3 protein: CASSLDTSGGHLSYEQYF.

This chain links TRBV29-1 with TRBJ2-7; TCRdb indicates TRBD1, and absent DNA this call remains unverified. This CDR3 is 13 amino acids long. Germline values: CDR1 SQVTM, CDR2 ANQGSEA. CDR3 protein: CSVERDRPYEQYF.

The V and J genes are TRBV6-6 and TRBJ2-7. This CDR3 region has 11 residues. Germline V gene data show CDR1 as MNHNY and CDR2 as SVGAGI (reference sequence). This CDR3 is CASSYSNEQYF.

The V and J genes are TRBV7-9 and TRBJ2-7; TCRdb outputs TRBD2, but without DNA this stays unchecked. The CDR3 has 14 amino acids. The germline V gene has CDR1 SEHNR and CDR2 FQNEAQ (reference sequence). The CDR3 sequence: CASSQLAGAYEQYF.

This chain joins TRBV7-3 and TRBJ2-2; without DNA, the TCRdb call of TRBD1 cannot be checked. This CDR3 region has 14 residues. Germline V gives CDR1 SGHTA, CDR2 FQGTGA. The CDR3 reads CASSRDRNTGELFF. Using reference TRBV7-3 and TRBJ2-2 for the parts outside the CDR3, the full variable domain is GAGVSQTPSNKVTEKGKYVELRCDPISGHTALYWYRQSLGQGPEFLIYFQGTGAADDSGLPNDRFFAVRPEGSVSTLKIQRTERGDSAVYLCASSRDRNTGELFFGEGSRLTVL.

This clonotype is identified as hyperexpanded from frequency. V usage is TRBV14 and J usage is TRBJ2-1; checking the TCRdb D call of TRBD1 is not possible without DNA. This CDR3 has 15 amino acids. Looked up from germline, CDR1 is SGHDN and CDR2 is FVKESK. The CDR3 here is CASSQGAGSYNEQFF.